A single sample gave rise to the 27 T cell receptor beta chains below, sequenced in a study of blood T cell repertoires in COVID-19. The assay was immunoSEQ multiplex PCR, and TCRdb's table has in-frame clones only and misses some. Of 30,000 to 35,000 clones listed, 75% are singletons. The sample was peripheral blood. These receptors were obtained from a man of 80 years or more with active or convalescent COVID-19.

This chain uses TRBV18 with TRBJ1-2; weak D call: TRBD1 (5 bases). CDR1 and CDR2 (germline): KGHSH, LQKENI. V was cut by 4 bases and J by 1 base, with 13 bases left in between. The CDR3 consists of 15 residues. CDR3 in amino acids: CASSRSIQDNYGYTF. The CDR3 bases are TGTGCCAGCTCACGATCCATACAGGATAACTATGGCTACACCTTC.

The V call is TRBV12-3 or TRBV12-4, the J call TRBJ2-7, with D tentatively TRBD1 (6 bases). V lost 6 bases, J lost 3 bases, and 9 bases lay in between. CDR3 length: 12 amino acids. The CDR3 coding sequence is TGTGCCAGCAGGCCGGACAGCTACGAGCAGTACTTC. It is translated as CASRPDSYEQYF.

The CDR3 DNA reads TGTGCCAGCAGTCCGGCCACAGGGTTTCAGCCCCAGCATTTT. Residues: CASSPATGFQPQHF. The V gene is TRBV28, the J gene TRBJ1-5; a possible D gene is TRBD1 (6 bases). Germline CDR1 is MDHEN and CDR2 is SYDVKM. The length of the CDR3 is 14 residues. With 5 bases removed from V and 6 bases from J, the gap between germline ends came to 14 bases.

The gene calls are TRBV10-3 and TRBJ1-1, with D maybe TRBD1 (5 bases). The CDR3 runs 12 residues. Germline V gene sequence: CDR1 ENHRY, CDR2 SYGVKD. V lost 5 bases to trimming and J lost 8 bases, with 12 bases between them. CDR3 loop: CAISLGGEEAFF. As DNA, the CDR3 is TGTGCCATCAGTTTGGGGGGAGAAGAAGCTTTCTTT.

The rearrangement joins TRBV28 to TRBJ1-1, with no clear D. V dropped 2 bases and J dropped 4 bases, with 11 bases sitting between them. CDR1 is MDHEN, CDR2 SYDVKM, per germline. The CDR3 length is 14 residues. The CDR3: CASSLEYAGTEAFF. In DNA, the CDR3 is TGTGCCAGCAGTTTAGAGTATGCGGGCACTGAAGCTTTCTTT. The whole variable domain, filled in from reference TRBV28 and TRBJ1-1, reads DVKVTQSSRYLVKRTGEKVFLECVQDMDHENMFWYRQDPGLGLRLIYFSYDVKMKEKGDIPEGYSVSREKKERFSLILESASTNQTSMYLCASSLEYAGTEAFFGQGTRLTVV.

V gene TRBV18 combines with J gene TRBJ2-5, with D perhaps matching TRBD1 (6 bases). V shed 1 base and J shed 3 bases, with 15 bases lying between them. This CDR3 comprises 16 residues. The germline V gene encodes CDR1 KGHSH and CDR2 LQKENI. The CDR3 nucleotides read TGTGCCAGCTCACCACAGGTCAGGGGACGGGAAGAGACCCAGTACTTC. Translation gives CASSPQVRGREETQYF.

The V and J genes are TRBV15 and TRBJ2-3; D unclear. The length of the CDR3 is 13 residues. Germline V lookup: CDR1 LNHNV, CDR2 YYDKDF (reference sequence). V lost 0 bases to trimming and J lost 3 bases, with 4 bases between them. The CDR3 coding sequence is TGTGCCACCAGCAGAGATCTGACAGATACGCAGTATTTT. Protein sequence: CATSRDLTDTQYF.

The rearrangement uses TRBV5-5 and TRBJ2-1, with 8 bases identical to TRBD1. The CDR3 contains 15 residues. Germline V lookup: CDR1 SGHKS, CDR2 YYEKEE (reference sequence). J was trimmed by 6 bases and V by 3 bases; bases with no gene match: 8. CDR3 residues: CASSSQGTGGNEQFF. The CDR3 DNA reads TGTGCCAGCAGCTCGCAGGGCACAGGGGGCAATGAGCAGTTCTTC.

This clone is a singleton in its sample. This rearrangement joins TRBV19 to TRBJ2-3; the D gene is possibly TRBD1 (5 bases). The CDR3 runs 15 residues. Trimming took off 0 bases at V and 7 bases at J, with 14 bases between the two ends. From germline, CDR1 is LNHDA and CDR2 SQIVND (reference sequence). Here the CDR3 reads CASSIDAQGWNTQYF. CDR3 DNA: TGTGCCAGTAGTATAGATGCGCAGGGTTGGAATACGCAGTATTTT.

This clone was picked up a small number of times. The rearrangement joins TRBV7-2 to TRBJ1-5; D is possibly TRBD1 (6 bases). This CDR3 is built from 16 residues. Trimming removed 2 bases from V and 3 bases from J, with 14 bases in between. Germline CDR1 and CDR2: SGHTA and FQGNSA. CDR3 coding DNA: TGTGCCAGCAGCTTATCAGACCGGGACACCAATCAGCCCCAGCATTTT. Translated: CASSLSDRDTNQPQHF.

By share of the sample, this clone is medium-sized. J is TRBJ1-4 and V is TRBV5-1; TRBD1 matches at 9 bases. The CDR3 sequence is 16 residues long. Germline lookup yields CDR1 SGHRS and CDR2 YFSETQ. V dropped 4 bases and J dropped 3; count of bases not matched to a gene: 7. CDR3 nucleotides: TGCGCCAGCAGCCCAGGGACAGGGATGCCTAATGAAAAACTGTTTTTT. It specifies CASSPGTGMPNEKLFF.

This rearrangement joins TRBV2 to TRBJ1-5, with TRBD1 identical over 7 bases. V was clipped by 4 bases and J by 7 bases; unmatched bases: 10. This CDR3 spans 15 amino acids. The germline V gene encodes CDR1 SNHLY and CDR2 FYNNEI. The CDR3 sequence is CASSGEGGAGQPQHF. In DNA, the CDR3 is TGTGCCAGCAGTGGTGAAGGGGGCGCGGGCCAGCCCCAGCATTTT.

The count of this clone is one. The genes are TRBV29-1 and TRBJ2-2; unclear D gene. This CDR3 region has 11 residues. Germline V gene data show CDR1 as SQVTM and CDR2 as ANQGSEA. The V and J ends lost 4 bases and 6 bases respectively, with 6 bases between them. CDR3 DNA: TGCAGCGTTGCAACGGCCGGGGAGCTGTTTTTT. It yields the protein CSVATAGELFF.

In its sample, this clone was seen a few times. The genes are TRBV9 and TRBJ2-7, with D tentatively TRBD2 (6 bases). The CDR3 contains 13 residues. Between the trimmed V and J ends, which lost 2 bases and 7 bases, there was a span of 13 bases. CDR1 is SGDLS and CDR2 is YYNGEE in the germline V gene. CDR3 region: CASSVRLGSEQYF. Written as DNA, the CDR3 is TGTGCCAGCAGCGTTCGACTAGGATCTGAGCAGTACTTC.

The V gene is TRBV5-1, the J gene TRBJ1-5; tentative D call: TRBD1 (5 bases). This CDR3 spans 18 amino acids. Trimming cost V 9 bases and J 2 bases, with 27 bases left between them. The germline gives CDR1 SGHRS, CDR2 YFSETQ. The CDR3 nucleotides are TGCGCCACGACACCCAGAAAACAGGTTCAACGGGGCAATCAGCCCCAGCATTTT. It specifies CATTPRKQVQRGNQPQHF.

The chain has TRBV7-9 and TRBJ1-2; D is unresolved. CDR1 is SEHNR and CDR2 is FQNEAQ in the germline V gene (reference sequence). This CDR3 has 12 residues. The V and J ends lost 2 bases and 7 bases respectively, with 8 bases between them. The CDR3 loop is CASSLTLSGYTF. The CDR3 DNA is TGTGCCAGCAGCTTAACATTAAGTGGCTACACCTTC. The entire variable domain, with the rest obtained from reference TRBV7-9 and TRBJ1-2, is as follows: DTGVSQNPRHKITKRGQNVTFRCDPISEHNRLYWYRQTLGQGPEFLTYFQNEAQLEKSRLLSDRFSAERPKGSFSTLEIQRTEQGDSAMYLCASSLTLSGYTFGSGTRLTVV.

The chain joins TRBV11-2 to TRBJ2-7; 8 bases match TRBD1. V lost 4 bases and J lost 9; bases outside the gene matches: 5. Germline CDR1 SGHAT, CDR2 FQNNGV. CDR3 length: 12 residues. The CDR3 region is CASSSGQGGQYF. The CDR3 DNA sequence: TGTGCCAGCAGCTCCGGACAGGGCGGGCAGTACTTC.

J is TRBJ2-1 and V is TRBV6-4, with 11 bases fitting TRBD2. The CDR3 runs 15 residues. V lost 3 bases and J lost 7; bases outside the gene matches: 5. From germline, CDR1 is MRHNA and CDR2 SNTAGT. CDR3 sequence reads: CASSEVAGGTNEQFF. The CDR3 DNA is TGTGCCAGCAGTGAAGTAGCGGGAGGGACGAATGAGCAGTTCTTC.

CDR3 in DNA: TGCGCCAGCAGGGACCACAGGGACCGACAGCCCCAGCATTTT. The encoded protein is CASRDHRDRQPQHF. The V call is TRBV10-2, the J call TRBJ1-5; tentative D call: TRBD1 (6 bases). The CDR3 extends over 14 amino acids. Trimming took 6 bases from V and 7 from J, leaving 16 bases between them. Germline V gene data show CDR1 as WSHSY and CDR2 as SAAADI.

V and J are TRBV5-4 and TRBJ2-5, with TRBD2 matching over 12 bases. The V gene's germline CDR1 is SGHNT and CDR2 YYREEE (reference sequence). The trim removed 4 bases at V and 2 bases at J, leaving 9 bases unmatched. This CDR3 has 17 amino acids. The CDR3 loop reads CASSRWLAGGVQETQYF. In nucleotides, the CDR3 is TGTGCCAGCAGCCGGTGGCTAGCGGGAGGGGTTCAAGAGACCCAGTACTTC.

This clone was detected only once. The V and J genes are TRBV18 and TRBJ2-2; TRBD2 agrees at 10 bases. Per the germline V gene, CDR1 is KGHSH and CDR2 is LQKENI. The length of the CDR3 is 17 residues. V was clipped by 2 bases and J by 0 bases; unmatched bases: 3. The CDR3 DNA reads TGTGCCAGCTCACCAGGTAGCGGGAGGACGAACACCGGGGAGCTGTTTTTT. Translating gives CASSPGSGRTNTGELFF.

The V gene is TRBV19, the J gene TRBJ2-1; a weak D match, TRBD2 (6 bases). This CDR3 has 15 residues. Per germline, CDR1 LNHDA and CDR2 SQIVND (reference sequence). Between the trimmed V and J ends, which lost 5 bases and 0 bases, there was a span of 11 bases. This CDR3 is CASSPDGSSYNEQFF. In DNA form, the CDR3 reads TGTGCCAGTAGTCCCGACGGGAGCTCCTACAATGAGCAGTTCTTC.

The chain recombines TRBV30 with TRBJ2-3, with 9 bases aligning to TRBD1. The V and J ends lost 2 bases and 4 bases, in that order; junction bases with no gene match: 7. Germline V lookup: CDR1 GTSNPN, CDR2 SVGIG (reference sequence). CDR3 length equals 15 residues. The CDR3 region is CAWSLGQGYADTQYF. The CDR3 DNA reads as TGTGCCTGGAGTCTCGGACAGGGGTATGCAGATACGCAGTATTTT.

There are a few counts of this clone. The chain joins TRBV18 to TRBJ2-4; TRBD1 matches 10 bases. CDR3 length: 15 amino acids. Germline V gene data show CDR1 as KGHSH and CDR2 as LQKENI. V shed 2 bases and J 6 bases; nucleotides not matched to a gene: 4. CDR3 nucleotide sequence: TGTGCCAGCTCACCAGGCGGACAGGGGGGAAACATTCAGTACTTC. Translated, it gives CASSPGGQGGNIQYF. The variable domain in full, with the rest retrieved from reference TRBV18 and TRBJ2-4, is NAGVMQNPRHLVRRRGQEARLRCSPMKGHSHVYWYRQLPEEGLKFMVYLQKENIIDESGMPKERFSAEFPKEGPSILRIQQVVRGDSAAYFCASSPGGQGGNIQYFGAGTRLSVL.

This chain uses TRBV5-1 with TRBJ2-2, with D tentatively TRBD2 (6 bases). Trimming took off 7 bases at V and 0 bases at J, with 10 bases between the two ends. The CDR3 is 14 residues long. The germline gives CDR1 SGHRS, CDR2 YFSETQ. CDR3 region: CASAGPSNTGELFF. Written as DNA, the CDR3 is TGCGCCAGCGCGGGACCGTCGAACACCGGGGAGCTGTTTTTT.

This clone showed up just a few times. The chain uses TRBV10-3 and TRBJ2-2; D is uncertain. CDR3 length: 15 residues. Germline V gene lookup returns CDR1 ENHRY and CDR2 SYGVKD. The V gene lost 3 bases and the J gene lost 0 bases, with 8 bases spanning the gap. CDR3 DNA sequence: TGTGCCATCAGTGATGGTACAACGAACACCGGGGAGCTGTTTTTT. Amino acid sequence: CAISDGTTNTGELFF.

The rearrangement uses TRBV3-1 (or the pseudogene TRBV3-2) and TRBJ2-3; maybe TRBD2 (6 bases). V was shortened by 0 bases and J by 0 bases, with 13 bases between the two germline ends. The CDR3 loop spans 17 amino acids. Germline CDR1 and CDR2: LGHDT and YNNKEL (reference sequence). In DNA, the CDR3 is TGTGCCAGCAGCCAAGATATTGGAGGGCGGAGCACAGATACGCAGTATTTT. Protein: CASSQDIGGRSTDTQYF.